This TCR beta chain was found in a study of T cells in tuberculosis. Whole-study results and caveats: Active tuberculosis alpha repertoires lay closer to GMM-specific TCRs than controls'.

CDR3 size: 20 residues. Trimming took 5 bases from V and 0 from J; bases not matched to a gene: 17. Germline lookup yields CDR1 SGHVS and CDR2 FNYEAQ. This clone was seen just once. Its antigen is not identified. Clones were read by immunoSEQ multiplex PCR, and TCRdb kept only the in-frame ones, dropping some. The sample has about 33,000 clones, 85% to 95% seen once. The sequencing input was PBMCs. The source is a donor aged 10 to 29 with latent tuberculosis or without tuberculosis infection. Some clones in this sample may be carry-over from other donors' samples. V usage is TRBV7-6 and J usage is TRBJ2-5; the match to TRBD2 covers 11 bases. The CDR3 here is CASSEKPLGLAEPNQETQYF. The DNA of the CDR3 is TGTGCCAGCAGCGAAAAACCCCTGGGACTAGCGGAGCCGAACCAAGAGACCCAGTACTTC. Supplemented by reference TRBV7-6 and TRBJ2-5, the full variable domain reads GAGVSQSPRYKVTKRGQDVALRCDPISGHVSLYWYRQALGQGPEFLTYFNYEAQQDKSGLPNDRFSAERPEGSISTLTIQRTEQRDSAMYRCASSEKPLGLAEPNQETQYFGPGTRLLVL.